The 22 T cell receptor beta chains reported below all come from one sample, sequenced in a study of T-cell reconstitution after alpha-beta-depleted transplantation in children. Unique molecular identifiers were incorporated during preparation of the TCRbeta library. TCRdb recomputed calls from the PCR reads with MiXCR, one row per CDR3 protein. Of about 340,000 distinct CDR3 sequences in the sample, around 16% were seen once. The material sequenced was PBMCs, mostly from graft donor cells, taken 360 days after TCRalphabeta/CD19-depleted stem cell transplant. These receptors were collected from a male patient between 2 and 10 years old who had a stem cell transplant for acute lymphoblastic leukemia, so the T cells may come from the graft donor.

At least ten counts were recorded for this clonotype. The junction departs from the called germline gene at one end, perhaps through a read error. In DNA, the CDR3 is TGCAGTGCAACCCAGAACCAGGAGACCCAGTACTTC. It is translated as CSATQNQETQYF. The chain is built from TRBV20-1 and TRBJ2-5; no clear D. The germline V gene has CDR1 DFQATT and CDR2 SNEGSKA (reference sequence). This CDR3 spans 12 amino acids.

The chain is built from TRBV6-5 and TRBJ2-1; TRBD1 matches 9 bases. The CDR3 runs to 17 residues. The germline V gene encodes CDR1 MNHEY and CDR2 SVGAGI. V lost 0 bases, J lost 6 bases, and 9 bases stayed unmatched. In nucleotides, the CDR3 is TGTGCCAGCAGTTACTCCTCCGGGACAGGGACCCCCAATGAGCAGTTCTTC. Protein sequence: CASSYSSGTGTPNEQFF.

This clonotype was seen more than once but under ten times. This chain uses TRBV20-1 with TRBJ2-1; D is possibly TRBD2 (5 bases). The CDR3 is made up of 12 amino acids. V gave up 1 base and J gave up 8 bases, with 9 bases separating them. The germline gives CDR1 DFQATT, CDR2 SNEGSKA (reference sequence). This CDR3 reads CSARVSSDEQFF. The DNA of the CDR3 is TGCAGTGCTAGAGTTAGTAGCGATGAGCAGTTCTTC.

This clonotype was recorded a few times. This sequence joins TRBV10-3 and TRBJ2-1, with TRBD1 identical over 9 bases. Per germline, CDR1 ENHRY and CDR2 SYGVKD. The V and J ends lost 0 bases and 8 bases, in that order; junction bases with no gene match: 14. CDR3 length: 18 amino acids. CDR3 sequence reads: CAISESDRGIGRADEQFF. In DNA form, the CDR3 reads TGTGCCATCAGTGAGTCGGACAGGGGTATAGGAAGAGCCGATGAGCAGTTCTTC.

At least ten counts were recorded for this clonotype. The gene calls are TRBV12-3 or TRBV12-4 and TRBJ2-7; 7 bases agree with TRBD1. The CDR3 covers 15 residues. J lost 4 bases, V lost 4 bases, and 10 bases had no gene match. CDR3 sequence (DNA): TGTGCCAGCAGTTCCCGGGACAGTGTCCCGTACGAGCAGTACTTC. Protein: CASSSRDSVPYEQYF.

The rearrangement links TRBV19 to TRBJ2-1, with a possible D match to TRBD2 (6 bases). Trimming removed 6 bases from V and 5 bases from J, with 11 bases in between. From germline, CDR1 is LNHDA and CDR2 SQIVND (reference sequence). The CDR3 runs to 13 residues. This chain's CDR3 is CASRASENNEQFF. The CDR3 DNA sequence: TGTGCCAGTAGGGCTAGCGAAAACAATGAGCAGTTCTTC.

The rearrangement links TRBV6-5 to TRBJ1-2; 11 bases match TRBD1. V lost 4 bases to trimming and J lost 4 bases; unmatched junction nucleotides: 5. Germline CDR1 and CDR2: MNHEY and SVGAGI. The CDR3 length is 15 residues. The CDR3 loop is CASSFGTGGSYGYTF. The CDR3 DNA follows: TGTGCCAGCAGTTTCGGGACAGGGGGGAGCTATGGCTACACCTTC.

The rearrangement uses TRBV6-2 or TRBV6-3 and TRBJ2-5; D gene ambiguous. V lost 6 bases and J lost 5, with 7 bases in between. The CDR3 loop spans 11 amino acids. CDR1 MNHEY and CDR2 SVGEGT come from the germline V gene. The CDR3 nucleotides are TGTGCCAGCAGAATGGGGGAGACCCAGTACTTC. Its protein is CASRMGETQYF.

V is TRBV5-1 and J is TRBJ2-2, with 8 bases matching TRBD2. CDR3 length: 15 residues. V shed 6 bases and J 4 bases; nucleotides not matched to a gene: 8. Germline V gene data show CDR1 as SGHRS and CDR2 as YFSETQ. The CDR3 spells CASNQAGAGTGELFF. The CDR3 nucleotides read TGCGCCAGCAATCAAGCGGGAGCCGGCACCGGGGAGCTGTTTTTT.

This clonotype was recorded a few times. The CDR3 region has the DNA TGTGCCAGCAGCGTGGGCCCCTTAGCCGGGGAGCTGTTTTTT. Protein product: CASSVGPLAGELFF. V and J are TRBV9 and TRBJ2-2; D gene unclear. V was cut by 2 bases and J by 6 bases, with 11 bases left in between. This CDR3 has 14 amino acids. In germline, CDR1 is SGDLS, CDR2 YYNGEE.

This clonotype has at least ten counts. CDR3 nucleotide sequence: TGTGCCAGCAGCTTACGACTAGCGGGAGAGCATGAGCAGTTCTTC. This encodes CASSLRLAGEHEQFF. The J gene is TRBJ2-1, the V gene TRBV7-6; the match to TRBD2 covers 12 bases. J was trimmed by 8 bases and V by 2 bases; bases with no gene match: 4. There are 15 residues in the CDR3. Per the germline V gene, CDR1 is SGHVS and CDR2 is FNYEAQ.

This clonotype was observed a single time. The genes are TRBV10-1 and TRBJ2-3; maybe TRBD2 (6 bases). Germline loops: CDR1 WNHNN, CDR2 SYGVQD (reference sequence). Trimming removed 0 bases at V and 4 bases at J, with 32 bases between. CDR3 length: 22 amino acids. CDR3 bases: TGCGCCAGCAGTGAGTCGTTTTTCTTTGTACAGAGCGAAGGGCCGGGAGCAGATACGCAGTATTTT. Translated, it gives CASSESFFFVQSEGPGADTQYF.

In this sample, this clonotype turned up a few times. The chain carries TRBV6-2 or TRBV6-3 and TRBJ1-2; 9 positions match TRBD1. The germline gives CDR1 MNHEY, CDR2 SVGEGT. J was trimmed by 9 bases and V by 6 bases; bases with no gene match: 14. This CDR3 has 15 amino acids. Written as DNA, the CDR3 is TGTGCCAGCAGATCGCCCCGGACAGGGGAGTTAAGCTACACCTTC. This sequence encodes CASRSPRTGELSYTF.

The chain couples TRBV10-2 to TRBJ2-3; 8 bases map to TRBD1. V lost 6 bases and J lost 7; bases outside the gene matches: 27. The CDR3 is 20 residues long. Germline-derived CDR1 and CDR2 are WSHSY and SAAADI. The CDR3 DNA reads as TGCGCCAGCAGCCCGTCTCAGGGGGCACGCTATAACGGGAGAGCTAATACGCAGTATTTT. This translates into CASSPSQGARYNGRANTQYF.

The chain is built from TRBV6-1 and TRBJ2-1; 12 positions agree with TRBD2. This CDR3 is 14 amino acids long. The J segment lost 5 bases and the V segment lost 6 bases, leaving 2 bases of the junction unmatched. Per the germline V gene, CDR1 is MNHNS and CDR2 is SASEGT. The chain's CDR3 is CASRLAGGDNEQFF. DNA of the CDR3: TGTGCCAGCAGACTAGCGGGAGGAGACAATGAGCAGTTCTTC.

This clonotype has a handful of counts. V is TRBV4-2 and J is TRBJ2-4, with D hard to call. The CDR3 length is 15 residues. The ends were cut back, 3 bases at V and 3 bases at J, with 12 bases in the middle. Germline V lookup: CDR1 LGHNA, CDR2 YNFKEQ. The CDR3 is CASSQAKISKNIQYF. CDR3 nucleotide sequence: TGTGCCAGCAGCCAGGCTAAGATCAGCAAAAACATTCAGTACTTC.

This chain links TRBV29-1 with TRBJ1-2, with 12 bases that match TRBD1. The length of the CDR3 is 14 residues. J gave up 4 bases and V 3 bases, and 3 bases lay outside the gene matches. Germline loops: CDR1 SQVTM, CDR2 ANQGSEA. Written as DNA, the CDR3 is TGCAGCGTTGAGGGGACAGGGGGCGGCTATGGCTACACCTTC. Protein: CSVEGTGGGYGYTF.

In its sample, this clonotype was seen a few times. The chain is built from TRBV10-3 and TRBJ1-1; no firm D call. Trimming shortened V by 3 bases and J by 3 bases, and 8 bases separated the two germline ends. Per germline, CDR1 ENHRY and CDR2 SYGVKD. The CDR3 loop spans 13 amino acids. CDR3 sequence reads: CAISDYGDTEAFF. CDR3 sequence (DNA): TGTGCCATCAGTGACTACGGGGACACTGAAGCTTTCTTT.

DNA for the CDR3: TGTGCCAGCAGTGAGATGCCGGGACCTGGAAACACCATATATTTT. It specifies CASSEMPGPGNTIYF. The chain employs TRBV25-1 and TRBJ1-3; tentative D call: TRBD1 (5 bases). The germline CDR1 and CDR2 sequences are MGHDK and SYGVNS. Trimming shortened V by 3 bases and J by 2 bases, and 11 bases separated the two germline ends. The CDR3 covers 15 residues.

The rearrangement joins TRBV4-1 to TRBJ1-1; 7 bases fit TRBD1. Per germline, CDR1 MGHRA and CDR2 YSYEKL. The V and J ends lost 5 bases and 10 bases, in that order; junction bases with no gene match: 10. This CDR3 comprises 13 residues. The CDR3 nucleotides are TGCGCCAGCAGCGATACATCAGGACAGGTAGCTTTCTTT. It yields the protein CASSDTSGQVAFF.

Only a few counts were recorded for this clonotype. This may arise from a read error, as a much more abundant clone is one base away. The chain carries TRBV28 and TRBJ2-3; D not resolved. Germline V gene lookup returns CDR1 MDHEN and CDR2 SYDVKM. The CDR3 is made up of 14 amino acids. CDR3 DNA: TGTGCCAGCAGTTTGCTGTGGAGCACAGAGACGCAGTATTTT. Translating gives CASSLLWSTETQYF. Using reference TRBV28 and TRBJ2-3 for the parts outside the CDR3, the full variable domain is DVKVTQSSRYLVKRTGEKVFLECVQDMDHENMFWYRQDPGLGLRLIYFSYDVKMKEKGDIPEGYSVSREKKERFSLILESASTNQTSMYLCASSLLWSTETQYFGPGTRLTVL.

This clonotype was observed many times. V is TRBV5-1 and J is TRBJ1-2; TRBD1 is a possible D gene (5 bases). The CDR3 runs to 16 residues. Germline V CDR1 and CDR2: SGHRS, YFSETQ. The V end lost 0 bases, the J end lost 8 bases, and 20 bases lay between the germline ends. CDR3 region: CASSLAGTGSTRGYTF. CDR3 nucleotides: TGCGCCAGCAGCTTGGCCGGAACAGGTTCGACGCGAGGCTACACCTTC. Full variable domain (rest looked up from reference TRBV5-1 and TRBJ1-2): KAGVTQTPRYLIKTRGQQVTLSCSPISGHRSVSWYQQTPGQGLQFLFEYFSETQRNKGNFPGRFSGRQFSNSRSEMNVSTLELGDSALYLCASSLAGTGSTRGYTFGSGTRLTVV.